This T cell receptor beta chain was observed in a study of tumor-infiltrating lymphocytes in localized non-small cell lung cancer. About the study: Some samples were collected after neoadjuvant chemotherapy; smokers, never-smokers and several histologies were included.

Here immunoSEQ multiplex PCR was the method, and the copy in TCRdb shows in-frame clones only, minus some. The sample has 25,000 or so clones, 69% seen once. This clonotype was obtained from a human donor with non-small cell lung cancer. Sequencing input: lung tumor tissue.

CDR3 DNA sequence: TGCGCCAGCAGCCCACAATACAATGAGCAGTTCTTC. Translating gives CASSPQYNEQFF. V usage is TRBV5-1 and J usage is TRBJ2-1; no definite D call. The ends were cut back, 4 bases at V and 4 bases at J, with 6 bases in the middle. The CDR3 totals 12 residues. Looked up from germline, CDR1 is SGHRS and CDR2 is YFSETQ.